This T cell receptor beta chain was retrieved from a study of vaccination and CD4 T cells after COVID-19 (dated by TCRdb to 2022 to 2024). Background for the entire study: The convalescent cohort included six males and four females, with two Hispanic individuals, seven Caucasians, two Asians and one multiracial person. Culture stimuli were overlapping spike peptide pools from SARS-CoV-2 and from the common cold coronaviruses HCoV-NL63, HCoV-OC43 and HCoV-229E. The spike-specific CD4+ TCR repertoire was compared before and after mRNA vaccination in approximately 9 COVID-19 convalescent patients and a few infection-naive healthy vaccine recipients. Post-COVID blood samples from convalescent patients were collected a median of roughly 100 days after diagnosis, with a range of roughly 30 to 170 days. Post-vaccine blood samples were collected a median of approximately 72 days after the second vaccine dose, ranging from about 12 to 250 days. An earlier paper using these donors assessed, at the TCR clonotype level, memory CD4+ T cell crossreactivity between SARS-CoV-2 and common cold coronavirus spike proteins. In control cultures, a CEFX viral epitope pool was used as positive control, an HIV-1 Nef peptide pool was used as negative control, or no peptide was added. Participants got two doses of the Pfizer-BioNTech BNT162b2 vaccine (n=8) or two doses of the Moderna mRNA-1273 vaccine (n=2).

V is pared back by 6 bases and J by 2 bases, with 16 bases lying between the germline termini. Including cysteine and phenylalanine, the CDR3 has 14 amino acids. The DNA shown is the 42-base CDR3, in frame from base 1. The germline V gene (reference sequence) specifies DFQATT as CDR1 and SNEGSKA as CDR2. The treatment or condition label for this specimen denotes: approximately 11-day PBMC culture with coronavirus spike peptide pools or control peptides (ViraFEST assay). CD4+ T cells from unexposed donors were collected before the COVID-19 pandemic (2011-2018). The ViraFEST assay was used in the study, in which antigen-specific T cells were expanded with peptide pools and expanded clonotypes were subsequently identified by TCR sequencing. PBMCs were cultured at around 2 million per well in IMDM supplemented with approximately 5% human AB serum and 10 IU/ml IL-2, with approximately 9.5 ug/ml peptide pools added. On days 3 and 7, half of the culture medium was replaced with fresh IL-2-containing medium. Once the cells had been in culture for about 10 days, the EasySep CD4+ T cell isolation kit was used to isolate CD4+ T cells by negative selection. As cell numbers permitted, CD4+ T cells from unexposed donors were tested for reactivity to SARS-CoV-2 S and N and to four common cold coronavirus spike pools. Ficoll-Paque Plus gradient centrifugation was used to isolate PBMCs from whole blood, and the isolated PBMCs were then either used fresh or cryopreserved at -140C. Each culture condition was generally run in triplicate wells. Leukapheresis product for the unexposed donors was purchased commercially.

Library prep was done by PCR. DNA from cultured CD4+ T cells was subjected to TCR sequencing with the Oncomine TCR Beta short-read assay at the Johns Hopkins FTIC core. The QIAamp micro DNA kit was used to extract genomic DNA from the cultured CD4+ T cells. The Oncomine TCR Beta libraries from cultured CD4+ T cells were pooled using unique dual indexes and then sequenced on an Illumina iSeq 100. The authors' pipeline ran thus. Non-productive sequences were filtered out, and CDR3s that did not start with C, did not end with F or W, or were shorter than 7 amino acids were discarded. The MANAFEST web application was used to identify antigen-specific clonotypes by comparing peptide-stimulated wells against reference wells and other culture wells. Positive clones required FDR below 0.05, an odds ratio above 5, and productive frequency above 0.1% in at least two of three replicate wells. Cross-reactive clonotypes were defined as significantly expanded in both SARS-CoV-2 spike wells and at least one common cold coronavirus spike condition. CDR3 homology was assessed with Levenshtein distances (stringdist) and unrooted phylogenetic trees (ape) in R version 3.6.1. TCRdb handled the public reads itself, with Q25 trimming in fastp and clone calling in MiXCR, and kept productive beta chains. Under each unique CDR3 protein, matching rows form one entry showing the most common genes and DNA. The V and J calls were not made by the authors but by TCRdb's processing. The sample contains several thousand distinct CDR3 sequences, approximately 40% of them found a single time. 22% of the sample is in the top ten clones.

In regard to this clonotype: Its cognate antigen has yet to be identified. Base qualities were left out, and no much larger clone turns up one base away.

The study at large found these results: The number of convalescent patients in the study was relatively small, and the study did not examine early timepoints following natural infection. The median number of SARS-CoV-2-reactive clonotypes rose from 20 to 25 after infection to 38 after vaccination, but the change was not significant. Among the post-vaccine SARS-CoV-2-reactive clones in convalescent patients, a median roughly 85% showed up only after vaccination, which suggests vaccine-specific priming. Nearly all vaccine-specific clones in convalescent patients (304 of 307) were mono-reactive for SARS-CoV-2 spike rather than cross-reactive with common cold coronaviruses.

The chain links TRBV20-1 with TRBJ1-2; no D gene is confidently identified. The sequencing sample was made of CD4+ T cells from blood, cultured in vitro. The clonotype comes from a human donor in good health. In nucleotides, the sequence is TGCAGTGCCCTAAACGAACCCCGAAACTATGGCTACACCTTC. Protein translation: CSALNEPRNYGYTF.